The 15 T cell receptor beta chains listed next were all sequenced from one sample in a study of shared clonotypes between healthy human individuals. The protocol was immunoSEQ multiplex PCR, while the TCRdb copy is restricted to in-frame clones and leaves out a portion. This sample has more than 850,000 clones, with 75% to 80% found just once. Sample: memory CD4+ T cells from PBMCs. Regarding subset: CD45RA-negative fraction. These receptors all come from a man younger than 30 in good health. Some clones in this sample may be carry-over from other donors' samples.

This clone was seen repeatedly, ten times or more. The CDR3 nucleotides read TGTGCCAGCAGTTTAGAGGGACAGGGGCAGTTCTTC. Protein sequence: CASSLEGQGQFF. V is TRBV27 and J is TRBJ2-1; TRBD1 aligns across 9 bases. This CDR3 contains 12 residues. Per the germline V gene, CDR1 is MNHEY and CDR2 is SMNVEV (reference sequence). Trimming at V came to 2 bases and at J to 12 bases, leaving 2 bases not matched to a gene.

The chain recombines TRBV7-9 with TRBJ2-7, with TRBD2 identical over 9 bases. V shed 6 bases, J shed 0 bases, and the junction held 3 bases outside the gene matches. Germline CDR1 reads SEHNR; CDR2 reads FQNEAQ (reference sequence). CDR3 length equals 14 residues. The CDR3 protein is CASSGTSYSYEQYF. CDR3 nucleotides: TGTGCCAGCAGTGGGACTAGCTACTCCTACGAGCAGTACTTC.

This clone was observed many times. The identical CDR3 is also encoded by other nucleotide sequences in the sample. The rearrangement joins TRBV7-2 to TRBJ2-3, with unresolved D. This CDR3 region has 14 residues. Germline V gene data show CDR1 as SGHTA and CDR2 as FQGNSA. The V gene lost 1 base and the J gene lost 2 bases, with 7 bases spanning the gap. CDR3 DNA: TGTGCCAGCAGCTTAGACGGCAACACAGATACGCAGTATTTT. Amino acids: CASSLDGNTDTQYF. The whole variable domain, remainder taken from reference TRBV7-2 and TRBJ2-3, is GAGVSQSPSNKVTEKGKDVELRCDPISGHTALYWYRQSLGQGLEFLIYFQGNSAPDKSGLPSDRFSAERTGGSVSTLTIQRTQQEDSAVYLCASSLDGNTDTQYFGPGTRLTVL.

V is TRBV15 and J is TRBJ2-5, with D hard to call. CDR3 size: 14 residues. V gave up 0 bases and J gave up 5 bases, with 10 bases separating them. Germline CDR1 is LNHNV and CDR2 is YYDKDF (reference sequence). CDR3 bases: TGTGCCACCAGCAGAGATCCCTCAGTTGAGACCCAGTACTTC. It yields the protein CATSRDPSVETQYF.

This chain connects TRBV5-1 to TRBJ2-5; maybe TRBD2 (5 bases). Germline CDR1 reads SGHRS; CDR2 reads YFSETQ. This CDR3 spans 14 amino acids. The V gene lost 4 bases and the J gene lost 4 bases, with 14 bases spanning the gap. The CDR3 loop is CASSPWERTETQYF. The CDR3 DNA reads TGCGCCAGCAGCCCTTGGGAGAGGACAGAGACCCAGTACTTC.

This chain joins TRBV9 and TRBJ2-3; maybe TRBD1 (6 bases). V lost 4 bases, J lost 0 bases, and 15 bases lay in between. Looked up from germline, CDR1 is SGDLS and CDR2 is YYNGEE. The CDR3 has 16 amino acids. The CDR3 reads CASSSGQLRSTDTQYF. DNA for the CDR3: TGTGCCAGCAGCAGCGGACAGCTAAGAAGCACAGATACGCAGTATTTT.

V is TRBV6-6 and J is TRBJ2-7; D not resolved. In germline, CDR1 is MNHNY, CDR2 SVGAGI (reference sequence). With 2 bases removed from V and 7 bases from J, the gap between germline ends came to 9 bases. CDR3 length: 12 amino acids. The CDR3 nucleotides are TGTGCCAGCAGTTACACGGGTCAAGAGCAGTACTTC. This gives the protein CASSYTGQEQYF.

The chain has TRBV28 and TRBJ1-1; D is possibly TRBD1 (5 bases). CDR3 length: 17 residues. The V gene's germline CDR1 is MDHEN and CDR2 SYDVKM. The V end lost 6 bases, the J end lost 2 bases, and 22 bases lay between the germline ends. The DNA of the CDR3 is TGTGCCAGCAGCCCTAAAGGTTTCCGGGACCTTAACACTGAAGCTTTCTTT. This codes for CASSPKGFRDLNTEAFF.

CDR3 in DNA: TGCGCCAGCAGCCAAGAATTCACCGGGACAGGCCTATACTTC. Translation gives CASSQEFTGTGLYF. The chain has TRBV4-1 and TRBJ2-7; 8 bases line up with TRBD1. The J segment lost 13 bases and the V segment lost 0 bases, leaving 11 bases of the junction unmatched. Germline V lookup: CDR1 MGHRA, CDR2 YSYEKL. The CDR3 has 14 residues.

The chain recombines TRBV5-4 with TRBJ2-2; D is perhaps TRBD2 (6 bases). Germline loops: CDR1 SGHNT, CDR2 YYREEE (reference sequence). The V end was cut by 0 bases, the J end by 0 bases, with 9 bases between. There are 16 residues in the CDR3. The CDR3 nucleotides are TGTGCCAGCAGCTTGGACGCGGGGACGAACACCGGGGAGCTGTTTTTT. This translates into CASSLDAGTNTGELFF.

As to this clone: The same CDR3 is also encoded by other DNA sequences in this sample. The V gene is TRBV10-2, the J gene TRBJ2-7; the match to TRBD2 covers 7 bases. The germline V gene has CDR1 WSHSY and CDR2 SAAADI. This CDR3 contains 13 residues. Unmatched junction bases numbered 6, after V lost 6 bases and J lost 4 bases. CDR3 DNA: TGCGCCAGCAGCGAAGGGGAGGGGTACGAGCAGTACTTC. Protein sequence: CASSEGEGYEQYF.

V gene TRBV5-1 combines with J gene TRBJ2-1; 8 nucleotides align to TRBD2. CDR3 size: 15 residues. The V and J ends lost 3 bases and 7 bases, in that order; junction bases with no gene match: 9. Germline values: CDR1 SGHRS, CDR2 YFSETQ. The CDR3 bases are TGCGCCAGCAGCTGGAGGACTAGCATTAGGAATGAGCAGTTCTTC. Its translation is CASSWRTSIRNEQFF.

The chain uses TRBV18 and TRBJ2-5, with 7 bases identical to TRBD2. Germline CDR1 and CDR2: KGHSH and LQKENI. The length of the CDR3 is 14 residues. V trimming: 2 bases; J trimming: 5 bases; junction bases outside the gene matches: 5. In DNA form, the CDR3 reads TGTGCCAGCTCACCATTGGGGGGGACTGAGACCCAGTACTTC. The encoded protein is CASSPLGGTETQYF. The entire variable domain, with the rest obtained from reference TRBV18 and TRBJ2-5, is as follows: NAGVMQNPRHLVRRRGQEARLRCSPMKGHSHVYWYRQLPEEGLKFMVYLQKENIIDESGMPKERFSAEFPKEGPSILRIQQVVRGDSAAYFCASSPLGGTETQYFGPGTRLLVL.

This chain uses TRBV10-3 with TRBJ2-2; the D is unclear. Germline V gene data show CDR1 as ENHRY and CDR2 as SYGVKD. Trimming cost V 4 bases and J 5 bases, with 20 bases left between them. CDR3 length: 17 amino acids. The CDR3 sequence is CAISASTLAGRTGELFF. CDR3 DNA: TGTGCCATCAGTGCTTCCACGCTGGCAGGTCGAACCGGGGAGCTGTTTTTT.

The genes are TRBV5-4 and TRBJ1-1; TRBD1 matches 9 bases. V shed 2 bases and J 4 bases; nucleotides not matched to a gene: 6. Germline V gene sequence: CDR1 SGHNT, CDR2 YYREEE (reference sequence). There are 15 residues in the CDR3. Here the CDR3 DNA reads TGTGCCAGCAGCTTCCCCGGGACAGGGTTCACTGAAGCTTTCTTT. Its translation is CASSFPGTGFTEAFF.